The 22 T cell receptor beta chains given below trace back to one sample, sequenced in a study of CD4 T cells in relation to SARS-CoV-2 and coronaviruses. Clones were sequenced by immunoSEQ multiplex PCR, and TCRdb holds only the in-frame ones, with some missing. The table shows tens of thousands of clones, with approximately 87% occurring only once. Sequenced: memory CD4+ T cells from PBMCs. The source of these receptors is an adult with COVID-19.

The chain recombines TRBV5-5 with TRBJ1-2; 8 bases are shared with TRBD1. V gave up 0 bases and J gave up 2 bases; unmatched junction bases: 0. The germline V gene encodes CDR1 SGHKS and CDR2 YYEKEE (reference sequence). The CDR3 runs to 14 residues. CDR3 protein: CASSLAGGNYGYTF. Written as DNA, the CDR3 is TGTGCCAGCAGCTTGGCAGGGGGCAACTATGGCTACACCTTC. The variable domain in full, with the rest retrieved from reference TRBV5-5 and TRBJ1-2, is DAGVTQSPTHLIKTRGQQVTLRCSPISGHKSVSWYQQVLGQGPQFIFQYYEKEERGRGNFPDRFSARQFPNYSSELNVNALLLGDSALYLCASSLAGGNYGYTFGSGTRLTVV.

The chain joins TRBV9 to TRBJ1-5; the match to TRBD1 covers 9 bases. With V trimmed by 5 bases and J by 3 bases, 3 bases remained unmatched. CDR1 SGDLS and CDR2 YYNGEE come from the germline V gene. CDR3 length: 14 residues. The CDR3 sequence: CASSGQGLNQPQHF. Here the CDR3 DNA reads TGTGCCAGCAGTGGACAGGGGCTCAATCAGCCCCAGCATTTT.

The chain couples TRBV19 to TRBJ1-6, with 7 bases fitting TRBD1. CDR3 length equals 19 residues. V lost 3 bases to trimming and J lost 2 bases; unmatched junction nucleotides: 13. Germline V gene lookup returns CDR1 LNHDA and CDR2 SQIVND (reference sequence). In DNA, the CDR3 is TGTGCCAGTAGTATTCGTACAGGGGTCAACTCAGCCTATAATTCACCCCTCCACTTT. Its protein product is CASSIRTGVNSAYNSPLHF. Using reference TRBV19 and TRBJ1-6 for the parts outside the CDR3, the full variable domain is DGGITQSPKYLFRKEGQNVTLSCEQNLNHDAMYWYRQDPGQGLRLIYYSQIVNDFQKGDIAEGYSVSREKKESFPLTVTSAQKNPTAFYLCASSIRTGVNSAYNSPLHFGNGTRLTVT.

The gene calls are TRBV5-1 and TRBJ2-3; 16 bases fit TRBD2. The germline CDR1 and CDR2 sequences are SGHRS and YFSETQ. V shed 2 bases and J 3 bases; nucleotides not matched to a gene: 6. The CDR3 spans 18 residues. This CDR3 is CASSLGTSGGAGTDTQYF. CDR3 DNA: TGCGCCAGCAGCTTAGGGACTAGCGGGGGGGCTGGAACAGATACGCAGTATTTT.

The chain couples TRBV5-1 to TRBJ2-7, with 8 bases that match TRBD2. Unmatched junction bases numbered 5, after V lost 0 bases and J lost 6 bases. The CDR3 loop spans 14 amino acids. CDR1 and CDR2 (germline): SGHRS, YFSETQ. This CDR3 is CASSLEDAGGEQYF. The CDR3 bases are TGCGCCAGCAGCTTGGAGGATGCGGGAGGCGAGCAGTACTTC.

This clone has a handful of counts. V usage is TRBV11-2 and J usage is TRBJ2-2; TRBD1 matches 7 bases. The ends lost 6 bases at V and 2 bases at J; junction bases unmatched: 9. The germline V gene has CDR1 SGHAT and CDR2 FQNNGV. The CDR3 length is 16 residues. The CDR3 nucleotides are TGTGCCAGCAGTCATGACAGGGCGTTTAACACCGGGGAGCTGTTTTTT. Translated, it gives CASSHDRAFNTGELFF.

The chain recombines TRBV6-4 with TRBJ2-2, with 11 bases fitting TRBD2. The CDR3 totals 17 residues. V lost 6 bases and J lost 0; bases outside the gene matches: 6. In germline, CDR1 is MRHNA, CDR2 SNTAGT. The CDR3 coding sequence is TGTGCCAGCAGCGTCACTAGCGGGGGTACGAACACCGGGGAGCTGTTTTTT. This sequence encodes CASSVTSGGTNTGELFF.

The chain carries TRBV27 and TRBJ2-2, with D possibly TRBD2 on 6 matching bases. The CDR3 is made up of 15 amino acids. Trimming left V 3 bases short and J 1 base short, with 9 bases between. Looked up from germline, CDR1 is MNHEY and CDR2 is SMNVEV (reference sequence). CDR3 nucleotides: TGTGCCAGCAGTTTCTGGGGGGTGAACACCGGGGAGCTGTTTTTT. Residues: CASSFWGVNTGELFF.

The V gene is TRBV6-5, the J gene TRBJ1-2; a possible D gene is TRBD1 (6 bases). This CDR3 region has 13 residues. In germline, CDR1 is MNHEY, CDR2 SVGAGI. Trimming removed 6 bases from V and 2 bases from J, with 10 bases in between. The CDR3 sequence: CASRATGNYGYTF. In nucleotides, the CDR3 is TGTGCCAGCAGGGCAACAGGGAACTATGGCTACACCTTC.

The genes are TRBV2 and TRBJ2-3; D perhaps matches TRBD2 (6 bases). Trimming took off 6 bases at V and 1 base at J, with 14 bases between the two ends. The CDR3 covers 15 residues. Germline CDR1 is SNHLY and CDR2 is FYNNEI. The CDR3 DNA follows: TGTGCCAGCAGGGGGGGACTCTCGGGCACAGATACGCAGTATTTT. It translates to CASRGGLSGTDTQYF.

This chain links TRBV30 with TRBJ1-2; no reliable D call. With 8 bases removed from V and 0 bases from J, the gap between germline ends came to 13 bases. Per germline, CDR1 GTSNPN and CDR2 SVGIG (reference sequence). The CDR3 length is 13 residues. CDR3 amino acids: CARSTGSNYGYTF. The DNA of the CDR3 is TGTGCCCGAAGCACCGGGTCTAACTATGGCTACACCTTC.

The sample holds one count of this clone. The chain is built from TRBV10-2 and TRBJ2-1; 14 nucleotides align to TRBD2. The V and J ends lost 5 bases and 4 bases, in that order; junction bases with no gene match: 4. CDR3 length: 16 residues. CDR1 and CDR2 (germline): WSHSY, SAAADI. This CDR3 is CASSRTSGGIYNEQFF. DNA for the CDR3: TGCGCCAGCAGTCGGACTAGCGGGGGGATATACAATGAGCAGTTCTTC.

This rearrangement joins TRBV28 to TRBJ1-4, with D possibly TRBD1 on 5 matching bases. The CDR3 has 15 amino acids. The V and J ends lost 4 bases and 0 bases respectively, with 9 bases between them. Germline V gene lookup returns CDR1 MDHEN and CDR2 SYDVKM. The CDR3 reads CASSSQTATNEKLFF. The CDR3 coding sequence is TGTGCCAGCAGTTCGCAGACAGCAACTAATGAAAAACTGTTTTTT.

This chain links TRBV24-1 with TRBJ2-2; D might be TRBD1 (6 bases). Trimming took off 3 bases at V and 3 bases at J, with 13 bases between the two ends. Germline CDR1 is KGHDR and CDR2 is SFDVKD. The CDR3 spans 16 residues. The CDR3 spells CATSDATGFDTGELFF. CDR3 sequence (DNA): TGTGCCACCAGTGATGCTACAGGGTTCGACACCGGGGAGCTGTTTTTT.

The chain employs TRBV6-5 and TRBJ2-2, with TRBD1 as a possible D gene (6 bases). The V and J ends lost 2 bases and 7 bases respectively, with 11 bases between them. This CDR3 region has 14 residues. The germline gives CDR1 MNHEY, CDR2 SVGAGI. DNA for the CDR3: TGTGCCAGCAGTTACCAAAACAGGGACGGGGAGCTGTTTTTT. Translated: CASSYQNRDGELFF.

This rearrangement joins TRBV7-9 to TRBJ2-5, with TRBD2 matching over 13 bases. The CDR3 spans 17 residues. CDR1 is SEHNR, CDR2 FQNEAQ, per germline (reference sequence). Losses at the gene ends were 5 bases for V and 2 bases for J; bases not matched to a gene: 8. The CDR3 region has the DNA TGTGCCAGCAGCCATCGGACTAGCGGGGGCCCACAAGAGACCCAGTACTTC. Translated, it gives CASSHRTSGGPQETQYF.

This chain links TRBV6-5 with TRBJ1-4; 8 bases align to TRBD1. Trimming took 6 bases from V and 7 from J; bases not matched to a gene: 10. Looked up from germline, CDR1 is MNHEY and CDR2 is SVGAGI. The CDR3 consists of 15 residues. CDR3: CASRGLQGAGEKLFF. In DNA, the CDR3 is TGTGCCAGCAGGGGCCTCCAGGGGGCCGGTGAAAAACTGTTTTTT.

The chain recombines TRBV7-9 with TRBJ1-6; possible D gene TRBD1, 6 bases. Trimming left V 3 bases short and J 8 bases short, with 11 bases between. This CDR3 is built from 14 residues. Germline CDR1 is SEHNR and CDR2 is FQNEAQ (reference sequence). The CDR3 nucleotides read TGTGCCAGCAGCTTCGGCGGGGGCGATTCACCCCTCCACTTT. It is translated as CASSFGGGDSPLHF. The full variable domain, in which reference TRBV7-9 and TRBJ1-6 provide the parts outside the CDR3, is DTGVSQNPRHKITKRGQNVTFRCDPISEHNRLYWYRQTLGQGPEFLTYFQNEAQLEKSRLLSDRFSAERPKGSFSTLEIQRTEQGDSAMYLCASSFGGGDSPLHFGNGTRLTVT.

The chain uses TRBV5-1 and TRBJ1-5, with no clear D. Trimming left V 0 bases short and J 1 base short, with 8 bases between. Germline V CDR1 and CDR2: SGHRS, YFSETQ. The CDR3 spans 15 residues. The CDR3 DNA reads TGCGCCAGCAGCTTGGATATGGGAAGCAATCAGCCCCAGCATTTT. Translating gives CASSLDMGSNQPQHF.

The chain carries TRBV14 and TRBJ2-7; 7 bases align to TRBD1. V was pared by 4 bases and J by 3 bases, with 9 bases of the junction left unmatched. CDR3 size: 15 residues. CDR1 SGHDN and CDR2 FVKESK come from the germline V gene. In DNA form, the CDR3 reads TGTGCCAGCAGCCTCCACCGGGACAGATACTACGAGCAGTACTTC. It codes for CASSLHRDRYYEQYF.

Here the CDR3 DNA reads TGTGCCAGCACCGCTTTGGGGAGCGGGGGGGGCACAGATACGCAGTATTTT. Translating it yields CASTALGSGGGTDTQYF. J is TRBJ2-3 and V is TRBV28; TRBD2 matches at 10 bases. V shed 7 bases and J 1 base; nucleotides not matched to a gene: 11. Germline V gene data show CDR1 as MDHEN and CDR2 as SYDVKM. The CDR3 has 17 amino acids.

V and J are TRBV3-1 (or the pseudogene TRBV3-2) and TRBJ2-1; possible D gene TRBD1, 6 bases. The germline V gene encodes CDR1 LGHDT and CDR2 YNNKEL (reference sequence). With 1 base removed from V and 0 bases from J, the gap between germline ends came to 7 bases. The CDR3 sequence is 15 residues long. CDR3 sequence (DNA): TGTGCCAGCAGCCAAGGGGACATCTCCTACAATGAGCAGTTCTTC. Translating gives CASSQGDISYNEQFF.